This TCR beta chain was identified in a study of T cell responses to AZD1222 COVID-19 vaccine. This CDR3 is built from 15 residues. Germline V gene lookup returns CDR1 KGHSY and CDR2 FQNENV. V lost 6 bases and J 3 bases, leaving 15 bases between the germline ends. Measured with immunoSEQ multiplex PCR; TCRdb has only the in-frame clones, and not every one. The sample lists about 40,000 clones, roughly 85% occurring once. The sequence was collected from an adult who received the MenACWY meningococcal vaccine as a control. The chain couples TRBV16 to TRBJ1-5; D possibly corresponds to TRBD1 (5 bases). The specimen was peripheral blood, collected 28 days after the second dose of the MenACWY control vaccine. CDR3 DNA sequence: TGTGCCAGCAGTCCAATAGGGGCGTTCAATCAGCCCCAGCATTTT. It is translated as CASSPIGAFNQPQHF.